Listed below are T cell receptor beta chains from one sample, sequenced in a study of T cells in Graves' hyperthyroidism and ophthalmopathy. TCRdb ran MiXCR on the multiplex PCR reads and lists one entry per CDR3 protein. The table has approximately 330,000 distinct CDR3 sequences, approximately 22% seen once; the top ten hold over 45%. The sample comprised blood. These receptors were obtained from a woman aged 50 to 60 with Graves' hyperthyroidism. Both conserved end residues are part of each CDR3. The D gene is left open where the match is weak. Clone size, where shown, is once, few, many, or a class for clones that have expanded.

CDR3 | DNA | J | D | V | size
CAWSVQRRTQTDTQYF | TGTGCCTGGAGTGTACAGAGAAGGACCCAGACAGATACGCAGTATTTT | TRBJ2-3 | . | TRBV30 | few
CASSLDRSRILAKNIQYF | TGCGCCAGCAGCTTGGACAGGTCCCGAATTCTAGCCAAAAACATTCAGTACTTC | TRBJ2-4 | . | TRBV5-1 | .
CASSSAAGNTGELFF | TGTGCCAGCAGTTCGGCAGCGGGCAACACCGGGGAGCTGTTTTTT | TRBJ2-2 | . | TRBV28 | many
CASSFGLDTQYF | TGTGCCAGCAGCTTCGGATTGGATACGCAGTATTTT | TRBJ2-3 | . | TRBV11-2 | .
CASTQGGLGTEAFF | TGTGCCAGCACCCAAGGAGGGCTGGGGACTGAAGCTTTCTTT | TRBJ1-1 | . | TRBV6-1 | many
CASSQGLAGGYYEQYF | TGTGCCAGCAGCCAAGGACTAGCGGGAGGATACTACGAGCAGTACTTC | TRBJ2-7 | TRBD2 | TRBV3-1 | many
CASSETGLSGYTF | TGTGCCAGCAGTGAGACAGGGCTCTCCGGCTACACCTTC | TRBJ1-2 | TRBD1 | TRBV2 | .
CASSGDSYEQYF | TGTGCCAGTTCAGGAGATTCCTACGAGCAGTACTTC | TRBJ2-7 | . | TRBV2 | many
CASSIVVGDAYEQYF | TGTGCCAGCAGCATCGTCGTGGGGGATGCCTACGAGCAGTACTTC | TRBJ2-7 | . | TRBV2 | many
CASSYSKGRTNYGYTF | TGTGCCAGCAGTTACTCGAAGGGCAGAACTAACTATGGCTACACCTTC | TRBJ1-2 | . | TRBV6-6 | many
CAWSVKVGWATEAFF | TGTGCCTGGAGTGTAAAGGTGGGCTGGGCCACTGAAGCTTTCTTT | TRBJ1-1 | . | TRBV30 | many
CASSRRVRTYEQYF | TGTGCCAGCAGTCGGAGGGTCCGGACCTACGAGCAGTACTTC | TRBJ2-7 | . | TRBV6-1 | .
CASSLEGTAYNEQFF | TGTGCCAGCAGCTTAGAAGGGACGGCTTACAATGAGCAGTTCTTC | TRBJ2-1 | . | TRBV11-2 | few
CASSLGGGSNEQFF | TGTGCCAGCAGCTTAGGTGGCGGTTCCAATGAGCAGTTCTTC | TRBJ2-1 | . | TRBV11-3 | many
CASSPGHTAAQYF | TGCGCCAGCAGCCCCGGACATACGGCAGCGCAGTACTTC | TRBJ2-7 | . | TRBV5-1 | many
CASSFRTSGNRVRGYNEQFF | TGTGCCAGCAGCTTTCGGACTAGCGGGAACCGGGTCCGGGGATACAATGAGCAGTTCTTC | TRBJ2-1 | TRBD2 | TRBV5-6 | .
CSAEGTGHPQETQYF | TGCAGTGCCGAAGGGACTGGACACCCTCAAGAGACCCAGTACTTC | TRBJ2-5 | . | TRBV20-1 | .
CSARVGGGGQPQHF | TGCAGTGCTAGAGTCGGGGGTGGGGGTCAGCCCCAGCATTTT | TRBJ1-5 | . | TRBV20-1 | .
CASRGQGAWNSPLHF | TGTGCCAGCAGGGGACAGGGGGCTTGGAATTCACCCCTCCACTTT | TRBJ1-6 | TRBD1 | TRBV2 | many
CASSSVSTGTRGNIQYF | TGTGCCAGCAGCTCAGTATCAACCGGGACACGGGGAAACATTCAGTACTTC | TRBJ2-4 | . | TRBV7-2 | few
CASSFSGSPYEQYF | TGTGCCAGCAGCTTTAGCGGGAGCCCCTACGAGCAGTACTTC | TRBJ2-7 | TRBD2 | TRBV5-6 | once
CASSDIDYSGNTIHF | TGTGCCAGCAGTGACATAGATTACTCTGGAAACACCATACATTTT | TRBJ1-3 | . | TRBV2 | .
CASSPLSRTLTGELFF | TGTGCCAGCAGCCCGTTGTCCCGGACACTAACCGGGGAGCTGTTTTTT | TRBJ2-2 | . | TRBV11-1 | many
CASTTRRQPYEQYF | TGTGCCAGCACGACCAGACGCCAGCCCTACGAGCAGTACTTC | TRBJ2-7 | . | TRBV2 | few
CAWRPDPSTDTQYF | TGTGCCTGGAGGCCTGATCCTAGCACAGATACGCAGTATTTT | TRBJ2-3 | . | TRBV30 | .
CASRIIQSSYEQYF | TGTGCCAGCAGAATAATTCAGAGCTCCTACGAGCAGTACTTC | TRBJ2-7 | . | TRBV27 | .
CASSPWTGVYGYTF | TGTGCCAGCAGTCCCTGGACAGGGGTATATGGCTACACCTTC | TRBJ1-2 | TRBD1 | TRBV27 | many
CASLAGGIYEQYF | TGTGCCAGCCTAGCGGGGGGGATCTACGAGCAGTACTTC | TRBJ2-7 | TRBD2 | TRBV28 | many
CASLSGPPDAGELFF | TGTGCCAGCCTAAGCGGGCCTCCTGACGCCGGGGAGCTGTTTTTT | TRBJ2-2 | . | TRBV28 | .
CASSPTGGSYNEQFF | TGTGCCAGCAGTCCCACAGGAGGGAGCTACAATGAGCAGTTCTTC | TRBJ2-1 | . | TRBV6-1 | many
CASSETGRGGNTEAFF | TGTGCCAGCAGTGAGACAGGGCGGGGAGGAAACACTGAAGCTTTCTTT | TRBJ1-1 | TRBD1 | TRBV12-3/TRBV12-4 | .
CASSFDRGGYEQYF | TGTGCCAGCAGCTTCGACAGGGGTGGCTACGAGCAGTACTTC | TRBJ2-7 | TRBD1 | TRBV11-3 | many
CASKGNRVVAGQETQYF | TGCGCCAGCAAGGGGAACAGGGTGGTAGCGGGTCAAGAGACCCAGTACTTC | TRBJ2-5 | . | TRBV5-1 | .
CASSLWGGPYNEQFF | TGTGCCAGCAGCCTCTGGGGGGGGCCCTACAATGAGCAGTTCTTC | TRBJ2-1 | . | TRBV7-6 | .
CASSQDRWLRETQYF | TGTGCCAGCAGCCAAGATCGTTGGCTAAGAGAGACCCAGTACTTC | TRBJ2-5 | . | TRBV14 | few
CASSIRGGEINQPQHF | TGTGCCAGTAGTATAAGAGGGGGCGAAATCAATCAGCCCCAGCATTTT | TRBJ1-5 | TRBD1 | TRBV19 | few
CASSERSLGTANQPQHF | TGTGCCAGCAGTGAAAGGAGTTTGGGGACAGCTAATCAGCCCCAGCATTTT | TRBJ1-5 | TRBD1 | TRBV6-1 | many
CASSLRLDSQKSGPQHF | TGTGCCAGCAGCCTGAGATTGGACAGCCAAAAGAGTGGGCCCCAGCATTTT | TRBJ1-5 | . | TRBV14 | few
CASSLGGQALLSEAFF | TGTGCCAGCAGCTTAGGGGGACAGGCTCTCTTATCTGAAGCTTTCTTT | TRBJ1-1 | TRBD1 | TRBV7-9 | many